Described below is a single T cell receptor beta chain sequence and its context. Its antigen is currently unknown. The record originates from a study of T cell responses to AZD1222 COVID-19 vaccine. Notes on the study in general: Spike-specific TCR depth and breadth grew after two AZD1222 doses. The peak T cell response came first, and repertoires were sampled only after it.

Germline V lookup: CDR1 KGHDR, CDR2 SFDVKD. This CDR3 contains 13 residues. V lost 9 bases and J lost 5, with 15 bases in between. The data were produced by immunoSEQ multiplex PCR, yet TCRdb's version contains in-frame clones alone and is incomplete. The sample has 100,000 or so clones; 70% to 90% are singletons. This TCR derives from an adult in good health. The starting material was peripheral blood, obtained on day 0 of AZD1222 vaccination. The rearrangement links TRBV24-1 to TRBJ2-5; tentatively, D is TRBD2 (6 bases). The CDR3 DNA sequence: TGTGCCACCGCTGTTTGGGAGGAGGAGACCCAGTACTTC. This gives the protein CATAVWEEETQYF.